These 12 T cell receptor beta chains came from one sample sequenced in a study of CD8+ T cells in alopecia areata. Investigators isolated RNA and reverse transcribed it into cDNA to act as the sequencing template. Generated by immunoSEQ multiplex PCR, the TCRdb table keeps only in-frame clones and is missing some. The table has 120,000 to 150,000 clones, 80% to 90% seen once. Here the sequenced sample was CD8+ T cells sorted from blood, taken at week 0. These receptor sequences come from a human donor with alopecia areata.

The genes are TRBV9 and TRBJ2-1, with TRBD1 as a possible D gene (6 bases). This CDR3 contains 14 residues. V lost 5 bases and J 6 bases, leaving 15 bases between the germline ends. Germline V gives CDR1 SGDLS, CDR2 YYNGEE. CDR3 in DNA: TGTGCCAGCAGTCTCACCGGGACATCCAATGAGCAGTTCTTC. This codes for CASSLTGTSNEQFF.

This clone was seen only once. The chain uses TRBV30 and TRBJ1-2, with D tentatively TRBD1 (6 bases). This CDR3 spans 13 amino acids. CDR1 and CDR2 (germline): GTSNPN, SVGIG (reference sequence). Trimming stripped 4 bases from V and 4 bases from J, with 13 bases between. CDR3 DNA: TGTGCCTGGACTCATAAGGGGGTCTATGGCTACACCTTC. Its translation is CAWTHKGVYGYTF.

The rearrangement joins TRBV6-1 to TRBJ2-7, with D possibly TRBD2 on 6 matching bases. The CDR3 sequence is 14 residues long. V was cut by 3 bases and J by 5 bases, with 14 bases left in between. Germline V gives CDR1 MNHNS, CDR2 SASEGT. The CDR3 bases are TGTGCCAGCAGTGATGTCGGGGGTTTGGACGAGCAGTACTTC. Translating it yields CASSDVGGLDEQYF.

This rearrangement joins TRBV5-1 to TRBJ2-1; the D gene is possibly TRBD1 (6 bases). Germline V gene data show CDR1 as SGHRS and CDR2 as YFSETQ. V lost 1 base, J lost 7 bases, and 12 bases lay in between. The CDR3 is 14 amino acids. The CDR3 spells CASSLTQGRNEQFF. CDR3 in DNA: TGCGCCAGCAGCTTGACGCAGGGGCGAAATGAGCAGTTCTTC.

V usage is TRBV6-6 and J usage is TRBJ2-7; 8 positions agree with TRBD1. The V and J ends lost 2 bases and 3 bases, in that order; junction bases with no gene match: 6. From germline, CDR1 is MNHNY and CDR2 SVGAGI (reference sequence). This CDR3 is 15 amino acids long. The CDR3 protein is CASSYGVDRDYEQYF. In nucleotides, the CDR3 is TGTGCCAGCAGTTACGGAGTGGACAGGGACTACGAGCAGTACTTC.

The chain couples TRBV7-6 to TRBJ2-7, with D unclear. This CDR3 region has 17 residues. The germline gives CDR1 SGHVS, CDR2 FNYEAQ. Trimming took off 4 bases at V and 4 bases at J, with 23 bases between the two ends. CDR3 region: CASSSPDRLDLEYEQYF. The CDR3, as DNA: TGTGCCAGCAGCTCCCCCGATCGCCTAGATCTCGAATACGAGCAGTACTTC.

CDR3 bases: TGTGCCTGGAGTGTAGGTCAGGGCCTCTACGAGCAGTACTTC. As protein: CAWSVGQGLYEQYF. The chain carries TRBV30 and TRBJ2-7; D possibly corresponds to TRBD1 (5 bases). The V gene lost 0 bases and the J gene lost 3 bases, with 12 bases spanning the gap. CDR1 is GTSNPN, CDR2 SVGIG, per germline (reference sequence). The CDR3 has 14 residues.

The chain employs TRBV5-1 and TRBJ1-1; D perhaps matches TRBD1 (5 bases). The CDR3 runs to 13 residues. Between the trimmed V and J ends, which lost 5 bases and 3 bases, there was a span of 11 bases. CDR1 is SGHRS and CDR2 is YFSETQ in the germline V gene. The CDR3 here is CASSPTGDTEAFF. CDR3 bases: TGCGCCAGCAGTCCAACAGGTGACACTGAAGCTTTCTTT.

This clone has more than one count but fewer than ten. This chain joins TRBV29-1 and TRBJ2-1; 8 bases line up with TRBD2. Germline loops: CDR1 SQVTM, CDR2 ANQGSEA. The trim removed 3 bases at V and 4 bases at J, leaving 8 bases unmatched. This CDR3 is 15 amino acids long. The CDR3 DNA is TGCAGCGTTGAGGGGCGGCGCGGGGGGTACAATGAGCAGTTCTTC. It is translated as CSVEGRRGGYNEQFF.

The chain couples TRBV19 to TRBJ1-5, with D unresolved. Germline values: CDR1 LNHDA, CDR2 SQIVND (reference sequence). The CDR3 contains 16 residues. The V and J ends lost 3 bases and 0 bases respectively, with 12 bases between them. CDR3 DNA sequence: TGTGCCAGTAGTATGGGTTGGGGTCATAGCAATCAGCCCCAGCATTTT. Translated: CASSMGWGHSNQPQHF.

The CDR3 reads CAQAASDYNEQFF. The CDR3 DNA is TGTGCCCAGGCGGCTAGCGACTACAATGAGCAGTTCTTC. This sequence joins TRBV30 and TRBJ2-1, with a weak D call TRBD2 (6 bases). Trimming stripped 8 bases from V and 3 bases from J, with 14 bases between. The CDR3 spans 13 residues. The germline V gene encodes CDR1 GTSNPN and CDR2 SVGIG (reference sequence).

V is TRBV19 and J is TRBJ2-2; D is ambiguous. The CDR3 extends over 13 amino acids. The germline V gene has CDR1 LNHDA and CDR2 SQIVND (reference sequence). Trimming removed 5 bases at V and 3 bases at J, with 7 bases between. CDR3 nucleotides: TGTGCCAGTAGTCCCGGGTACACCGGGGAGCTGTTTTTT. Residues: CASSPGYTGELFF.